Below, 7 T cell receptor beta chains from the same sample are listed, as sequenced in a study of graft-versus-host responses after intestinal transplantation. The assay was immunoSEQ multiplex PCR, and TCRdb's table has in-frame clones only and misses some. The table records about 81,000 clones, approximately 90% of them present only once. No antigen has been assigned to these receptors. The material sequenced was unstimulated CD4+ T cells sorted from spleen or lymph node cells, taken before transplant. All receptors come from a human donor who was the organ donor for an intestinal transplant.

J is TRBJ2-3 and V is TRBV30, with 10 bases that match TRBD2. This CDR3 spans 13 amino acids. Germline CDR1 reads GTSNPN; CDR2 reads SVGIG (reference sequence). Trimming cost V 3 bases and J 4 bases; bases outside gene matches: 1. CDR3 bases: TGTGCCTGGAGCGGACTAGCGGCAGATACGCAGTATTTT. This encodes CAWSGLAADTQYF.

The CDR3, as DNA: TGCGCCAGCAGCTTGACGGACAGGACTTCAGGCTACACCTTC. Translating gives CASSLTDRTSGYTF. This chain uses TRBV5-1 with TRBJ1-2, with TRBD1 matching 7 bases. V lost 1 base, J lost 8 bases, and 8 bases stayed unmatched. The CDR3 covers 14 residues. CDR1 and CDR2 from the germline V gene are SGHRS and YFSETQ.

The chain has TRBV6-5 and TRBJ2-7; 11 bases map to TRBD1. V lost 9 bases, J lost 6 bases, and 7 bases stayed unmatched. Per the germline V gene, CDR1 is MNHEY and CDR2 is SVGAGI. This CDR3 is built from 13 residues. The CDR3 sequence is CASLAGTGGEQYF. CDR3 coding DNA: TGTGCCAGTCTTGCCGGGACAGGGGGCGAGCAGTACTTC.

The genes are TRBV30 and TRBJ2-7; D gene ambiguous. V was shortened by 0 bases and J by 3 bases, with 6 bases between the two germline ends. CDR1 and CDR2 from the germline V gene are GTSNPN and SVGIG (reference sequence). The CDR3 totals 12 residues. For the CDR3, the DNA is TGTGCCTGGAGTGTACTTCACTACGAGCAGTACTTC. Translation gives CAWSVLHYEQYF.

The chain links TRBV29-1 to TRBJ1-1, with 8 bases aligning to TRBD1. The length of the CDR3 is 13 residues. J was trimmed by 0 bases and V by 7 bases; bases with no gene match: 4. Looked up from germline, CDR1 is SQVTM and CDR2 is ANQGSEA. The CDR3 is CSGKGQVNTEAFF. The CDR3 nucleotides read TGCAGCGGGAAGGGACAGGTGAACACTGAAGCTTTCTTT.

This sequence joins TRBV5-8 and TRBJ1-1, with D perhaps matching TRBD1 (6 bases). The germline V gene has CDR1 SGHTS and CDR2 YDEGEE. The V end lost 0 bases, the J end lost 1 base, and 16 bases lay between the germline ends. This CDR3 is 17 amino acids long. The CDR3 loop reads CASSLALVVGGNTEAFF. In nucleotides, the CDR3 is TGTGCCAGCAGCTTGGCTCTTGTTGTAGGGGGGAACACTGAAGCTTTCTTT.

The J gene is TRBJ2-3, the V gene TRBV27, with 9 bases aligning to TRBD2. CDR1 and CDR2 from the germline V gene are MNHEY and SMNVEV (reference sequence). The CDR3 has 16 residues. Trimming removed 0 bases from V and 7 bases from J; junction bases left unmatched: 8. The CDR3 is CASSLSAGGIFYTQYF. CDR3 in DNA: TGTGCCAGCAGTTTATCAGCGGGAGGTATTTTTTATACGCAGTATTTT.